This T cell receptor beta chain was recorded in a study of blood T cell repertoires in COVID-19. V dropped 7 bases and J dropped 4; count of bases not matched to a gene: 17. CDR3 length equals 18 residues. In germline, CDR1 is MNHNY, CDR2 SVGAGI (reference sequence). The method was immunoSEQ multiplex PCR; TCRdb's version includes in-frame clones alone and lacks a portion of them. The sample includes some 77,000 clones, 80% to 85% seen only once; the top ten take 1.8%. What was sequenced was peripheral blood. The receptor's source is a woman aged 55-69 years with acute or convalescent COVID-19. The rearrangement joins TRBV6-6 to TRBJ2-3; TRBD2 aligns across 10 bases. CDR3 coding DNA: TGTGCCAGCATTCGGCCTAGGGGTAGCGGGGGGCCAGCAGATACGCAGTATTTT. Translating it yields CASIRPRGSGGPADTQYF.